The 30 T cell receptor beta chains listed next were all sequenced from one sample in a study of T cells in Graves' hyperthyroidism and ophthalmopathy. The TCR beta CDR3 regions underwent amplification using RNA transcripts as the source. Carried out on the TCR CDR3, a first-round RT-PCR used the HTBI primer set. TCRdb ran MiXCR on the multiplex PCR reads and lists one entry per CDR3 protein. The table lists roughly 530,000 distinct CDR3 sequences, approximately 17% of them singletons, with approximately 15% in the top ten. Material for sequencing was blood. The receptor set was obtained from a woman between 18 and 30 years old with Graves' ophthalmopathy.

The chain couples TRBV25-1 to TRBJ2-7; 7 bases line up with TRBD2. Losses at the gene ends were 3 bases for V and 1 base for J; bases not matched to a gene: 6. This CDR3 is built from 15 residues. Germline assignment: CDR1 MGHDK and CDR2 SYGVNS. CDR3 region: CASSDTPAGSYEQYF. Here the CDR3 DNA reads TGTGCCAGCAGTGATACCCCAGCGGGGTCCTACGAGCAGTACTTC.

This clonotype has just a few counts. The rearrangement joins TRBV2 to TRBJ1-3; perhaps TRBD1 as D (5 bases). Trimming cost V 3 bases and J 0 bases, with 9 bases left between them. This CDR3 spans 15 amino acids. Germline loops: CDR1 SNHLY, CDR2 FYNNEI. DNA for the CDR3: TGTGCCAGCAGTGAGTGGGGCGACTCTGGAAACACCATATATTTT. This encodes CASSEWGDSGNTIYF.

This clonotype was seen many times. For the CDR3, the DNA is TGTGCCAGCAACCTGGGGGGCAGGAGCAATCAGCCCCAGCATTTT. It encodes CASNLGGRSNQPQHF. The V call is TRBV12-3 or TRBV12-4, the J call TRBJ1-5; perhaps TRBD1 as D (6 bases). The CDR3 loop spans 15 amino acids. Trimming shortened V by 7 bases and J by 1 base, and 14 bases separated the two germline ends.

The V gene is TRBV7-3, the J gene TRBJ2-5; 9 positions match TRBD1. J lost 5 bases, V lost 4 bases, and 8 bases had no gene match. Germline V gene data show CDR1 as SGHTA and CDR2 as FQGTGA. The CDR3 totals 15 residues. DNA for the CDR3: TGTGCCAGCAGCTCCACAGGGGGCGTAGGGGAGACCCAGTACTTC. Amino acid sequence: CASSSTGGVGETQYF.

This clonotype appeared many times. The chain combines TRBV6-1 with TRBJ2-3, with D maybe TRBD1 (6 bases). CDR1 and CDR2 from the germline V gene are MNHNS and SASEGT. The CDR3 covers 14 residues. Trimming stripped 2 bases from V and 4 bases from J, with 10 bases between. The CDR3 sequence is CASSEWGRADTQYF. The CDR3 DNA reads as TGTGCCAGCAGTGAATGGGGGCGGGCAGATACGCAGTATTTT.

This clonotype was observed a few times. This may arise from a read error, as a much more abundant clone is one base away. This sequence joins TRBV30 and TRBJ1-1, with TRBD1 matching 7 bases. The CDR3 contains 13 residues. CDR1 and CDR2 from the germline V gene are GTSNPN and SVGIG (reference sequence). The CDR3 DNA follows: TGTGCCTGCGAAATGACAGGGCTCACTGAAGCTTCCTTT. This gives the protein CACEMTGLTEASF. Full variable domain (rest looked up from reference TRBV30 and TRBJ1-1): SQTIHQWPATLVQPVGSPLSLECTVEGTSNPNLYWYRQAAGRGLQLLFYSVGIGQISSEVPQNLSASRPQDRQFILSSKKLLLSDSGFYLCACEMTGLTEASFGQGTRLTVV.

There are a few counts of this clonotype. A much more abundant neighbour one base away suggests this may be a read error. The CDR3 region is CASSPSDRGTGTQYF. In DNA form, the CDR3 reads TGTGCCAGCAGCCCATCGGACAGGGGGACAGGTACGCAGTATTTT. The chain combines TRBV13 with TRBJ2-3, with TRBD1 identical over 10 bases. Germline CDR1 and CDR2: PRHDT and FYEKMQ (reference sequence). CDR3 length equals 15 residues.

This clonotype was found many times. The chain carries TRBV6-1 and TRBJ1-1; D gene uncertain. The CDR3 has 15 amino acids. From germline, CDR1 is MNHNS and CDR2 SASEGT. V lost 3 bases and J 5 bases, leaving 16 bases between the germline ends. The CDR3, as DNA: TGTGCCAGCAGTGAGGTGGATCTGGGTGAAACTGAAGCTTTCTTT. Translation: CASSEVDLGETEAFF.

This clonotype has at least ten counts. DNA for the CDR3: TGTGCCAGCAGTCCCCACGGCAGTTCCTACTATGGCTACACCTTC. Translated: CASSPHGSSYYGYTF. The V call is TRBV28, the J call TRBJ1-2; D call uncertain. V lost 5 bases and J lost 3, with 16 bases in between. The germline CDR1 and CDR2 sequences are MDHEN and SYDVKM. The CDR3 extends over 15 amino acids.

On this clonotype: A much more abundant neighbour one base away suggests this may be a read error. The CDR3 DNA reads as TGTGCCAGCAGTAAACGGGGCCCCACAGATACGCAGTATTTT. It is translated as CASSKRGPTDTQYF. The chain employs TRBV28 and TRBJ2-3; D possibly uses TRBD1 or TRBD2 (5 bases each). CDR3 size: 14 residues. Germline V gene lookup returns CDR1 MDHEN and CDR2 SYDVKM. V shed 5 bases and J shed 2 bases, with 11 bases lying between them.

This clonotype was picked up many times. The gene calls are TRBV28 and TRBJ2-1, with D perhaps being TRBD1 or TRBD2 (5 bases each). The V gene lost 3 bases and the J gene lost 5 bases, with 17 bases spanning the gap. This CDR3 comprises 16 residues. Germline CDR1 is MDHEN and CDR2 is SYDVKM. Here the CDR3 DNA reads TGTGCCAGCAGTTTGGGTCCCCTAGGGACCAACAATGAGCAGTTCTTC. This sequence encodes CASSLGPLGTNNEQFF.

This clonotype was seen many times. The CDR3 coding sequence is TGTGCCAGCAGTGGACAGGGTAGCAATCAGCCCCAGCATTTT. It codes for CASSGQGSNQPQHF. V and J are TRBV2 and TRBJ1-5; TRBD1 aligns across 7 bases. With 4 bases clipped from V and 0 bases from J, the junction kept 0 bases outside the gene matches. CDR1 is SNHLY and CDR2 is FYNNEI in the germline V gene. There are 14 residues in the CDR3.

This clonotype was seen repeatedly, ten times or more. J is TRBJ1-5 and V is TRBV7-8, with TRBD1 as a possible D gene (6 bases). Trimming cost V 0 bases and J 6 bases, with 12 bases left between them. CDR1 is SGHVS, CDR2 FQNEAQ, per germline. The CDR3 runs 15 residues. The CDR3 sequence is CASSLAGGVGQPQHF. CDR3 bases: TGTGCCAGCAGCTTAGCGGGGGGCGTGGGTCAGCCCCAGCATTTT.

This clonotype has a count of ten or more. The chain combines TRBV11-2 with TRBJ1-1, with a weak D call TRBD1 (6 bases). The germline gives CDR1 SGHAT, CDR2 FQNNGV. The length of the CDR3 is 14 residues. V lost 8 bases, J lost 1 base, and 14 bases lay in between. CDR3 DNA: TGTGCCAGCGTGACAGGCGTCCGGAACACTGAAGCTTTCTTT. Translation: CASVTGVRNTEAFF.

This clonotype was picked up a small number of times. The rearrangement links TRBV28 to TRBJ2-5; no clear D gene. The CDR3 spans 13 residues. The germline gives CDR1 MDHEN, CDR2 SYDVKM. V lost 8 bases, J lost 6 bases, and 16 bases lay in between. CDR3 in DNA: TGTGCCAGCTCCCTAGGAACCGTGAAGACCCAGTACTTC. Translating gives CASSLGTVKTQYF.

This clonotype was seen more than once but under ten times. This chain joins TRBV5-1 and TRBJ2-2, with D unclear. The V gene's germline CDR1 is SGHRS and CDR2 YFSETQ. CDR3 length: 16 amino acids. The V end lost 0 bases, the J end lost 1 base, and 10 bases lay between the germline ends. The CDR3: CASSLGHGRNTGELFF. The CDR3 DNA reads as TGCGCCAGCAGCTTGGGACACGGCAGGAACACCGGGGAGCTGTTTTTT.

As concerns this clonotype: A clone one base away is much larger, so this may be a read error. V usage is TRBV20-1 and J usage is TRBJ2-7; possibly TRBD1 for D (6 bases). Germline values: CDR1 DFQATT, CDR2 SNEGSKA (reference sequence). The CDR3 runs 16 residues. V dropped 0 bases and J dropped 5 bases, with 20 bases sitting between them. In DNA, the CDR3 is TGCAGTGCTAGAGATAGGGGACAAACAAATCCCAACGAGCAGTACTTC. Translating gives CSARDRGQTNPNEQYF.

The CDR3 spells CASSFLAGATGSRGYQETQYF. CDR3 in DNA: TGTGCCAGCAGTTTCCTAGCGGGGGCGACCGGGAGCAGGGGGTACCAAGAGACCCAGTACTTC. The chain combines TRBV28 with TRBJ2-5, with 10 bases lining up with TRBD2. CDR3 length: 21 amino acids. Losses at the gene ends were 3 bases for V and 0 bases for J; bases not matched to a gene: 19. The V gene's germline CDR1 is MDHEN and CDR2 SYDVKM. Together with reference TRBV28 and TRBJ2-5, the CDR3 gives the full variable domain: DVKVTQSSRYLVKRTGEKVFLECVQDMDHENMFWYRQDPGLGLRLIYFSYDVKMKEKGDIPEGYSVSREKKERFSLILESASTNQTSMYLCASSFLAGATGSRGYQETQYFGPGTRLLVL.

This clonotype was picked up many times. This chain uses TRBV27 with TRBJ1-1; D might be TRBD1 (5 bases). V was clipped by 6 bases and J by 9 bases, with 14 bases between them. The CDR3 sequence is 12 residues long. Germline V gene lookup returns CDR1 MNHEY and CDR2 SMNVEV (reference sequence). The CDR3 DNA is TGTGCCAGCAGCCAACCGGGACTTAAAGCTTTCTTT. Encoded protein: CASSQPGLKAFF.

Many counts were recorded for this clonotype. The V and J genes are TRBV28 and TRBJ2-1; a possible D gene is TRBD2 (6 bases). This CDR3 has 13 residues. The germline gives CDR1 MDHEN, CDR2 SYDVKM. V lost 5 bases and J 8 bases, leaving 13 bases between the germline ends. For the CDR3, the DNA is TGTGCCAGCAGTACGGGGACTCTTGATGAGCAGTTCTTC. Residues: CASSTGTLDEQFF.

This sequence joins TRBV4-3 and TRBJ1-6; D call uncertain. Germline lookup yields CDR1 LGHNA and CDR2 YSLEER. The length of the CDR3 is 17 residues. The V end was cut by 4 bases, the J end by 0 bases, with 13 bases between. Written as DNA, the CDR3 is TGCGCCAGCAGCCGCCGGACGGATAGCTCCTATAATTCACCCCTCCACTTT. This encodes CASSRRTDSSYNSPLHF.

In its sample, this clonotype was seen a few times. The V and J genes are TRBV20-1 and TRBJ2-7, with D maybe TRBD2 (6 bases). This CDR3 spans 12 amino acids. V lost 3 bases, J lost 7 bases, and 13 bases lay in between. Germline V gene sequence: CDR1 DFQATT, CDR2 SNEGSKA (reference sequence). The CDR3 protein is CSARGGGWEQYF. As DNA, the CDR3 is TGCAGTGCTAGGGGGGGAGGCTGGGAGCAGTACTTC.

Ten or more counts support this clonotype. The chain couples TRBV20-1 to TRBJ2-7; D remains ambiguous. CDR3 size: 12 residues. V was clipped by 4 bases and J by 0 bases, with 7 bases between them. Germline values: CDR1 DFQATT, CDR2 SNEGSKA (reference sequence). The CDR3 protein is CSANGASYEQYF. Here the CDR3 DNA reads TGCAGTGCTAATGGTGCCTCCTACGAGCAGTACTTC.

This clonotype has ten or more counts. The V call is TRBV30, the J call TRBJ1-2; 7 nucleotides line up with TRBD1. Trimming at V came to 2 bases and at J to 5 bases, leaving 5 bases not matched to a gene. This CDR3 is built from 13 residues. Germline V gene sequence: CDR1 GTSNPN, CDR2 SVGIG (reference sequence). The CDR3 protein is CAWSPRQGYGYTF. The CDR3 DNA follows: TGTGCCTGGAGTCCCCGACAGGGTTATGGCTACACCTTC.

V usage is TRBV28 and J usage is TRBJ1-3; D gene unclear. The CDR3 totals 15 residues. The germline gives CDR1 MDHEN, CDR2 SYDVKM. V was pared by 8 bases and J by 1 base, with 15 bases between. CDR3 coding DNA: TGTGCCAGCTCGGAGGATTCTCATTCTGGAAACACCATATATTTT. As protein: CASSEDSHSGNTIYF.

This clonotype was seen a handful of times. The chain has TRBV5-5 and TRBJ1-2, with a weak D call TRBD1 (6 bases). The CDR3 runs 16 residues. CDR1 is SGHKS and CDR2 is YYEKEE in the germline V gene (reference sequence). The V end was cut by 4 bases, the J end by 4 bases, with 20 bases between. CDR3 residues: CASSLIRDTIPYGYTF. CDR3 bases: TGTGCCAGCAGCCTGATCAGGGACACTATTCCCTATGGCTACACCTTC.

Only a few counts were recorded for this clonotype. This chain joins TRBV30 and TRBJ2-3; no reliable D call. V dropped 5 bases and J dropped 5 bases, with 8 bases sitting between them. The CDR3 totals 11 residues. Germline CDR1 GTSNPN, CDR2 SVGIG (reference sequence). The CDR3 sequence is CAWATGDTQYF. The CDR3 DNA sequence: TGTGCCTGGGCGACCGGAGATACGCAGTATTTT.

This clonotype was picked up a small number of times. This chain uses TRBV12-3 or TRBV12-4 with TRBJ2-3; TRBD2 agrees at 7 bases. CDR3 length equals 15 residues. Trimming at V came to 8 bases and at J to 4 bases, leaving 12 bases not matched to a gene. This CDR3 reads CASFSTDRGADTQYF. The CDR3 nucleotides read TGTGCCAGCTTTTCCACCGACCGGGGGGCAGATACGCAGTATTTT.

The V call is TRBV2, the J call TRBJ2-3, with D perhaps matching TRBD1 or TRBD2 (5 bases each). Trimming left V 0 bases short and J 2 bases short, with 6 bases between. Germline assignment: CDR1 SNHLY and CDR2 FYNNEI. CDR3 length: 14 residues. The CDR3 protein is CASSEAGPTDTQYF. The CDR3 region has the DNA TGTGCCAGCAGTGAAGCGGGACCCACAGATACGCAGTATTTT.

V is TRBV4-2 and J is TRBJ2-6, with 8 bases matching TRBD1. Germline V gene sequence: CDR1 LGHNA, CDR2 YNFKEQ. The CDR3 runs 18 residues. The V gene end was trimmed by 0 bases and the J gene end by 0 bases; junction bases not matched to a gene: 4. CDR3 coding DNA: TGTGCCAGCAGCCAAGACTCAGGGGGCCACTCTGGGGCCAACGTCCTGACTTTC. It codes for CASSQDSGGHSGANVLTF.